The 24 T cell receptor beta chains below come from one sample, sequenced in a study of T-cell memory formation after mild COVID-19. TCRdb itself ran the 5' RACE reads through MiXCR, one entry per CDR3 protein. Here the sample spans approximately 260,000 distinct CDR3 sequences, roughly 15% being singletons. Specimen: PBMCs or a T cell subset sorted from them (not recorded which). The source is a man younger than 35 who had mild COVID-19 (a few samples of this study predate the infection). Cell type and time point are not known.

This clonotype turned up a few times. The rearrangement joins TRBV6-2 or TRBV6-3 to TRBJ2-5; 7 positions agree with TRBD1. J was trimmed by 3 bases and V by 10 bases; bases with no gene match: 5. From germline, CDR1 is MNHEY and CDR2 SVGEGT. This CDR3 has 12 amino acids. In DNA form, the CDR3 reads TGTGCCACCACGACAGGGAAAGAGACCCAGTACTTC. Its translation: CATTTGKETQYF.

This clonotype has more than one count but fewer than ten. The V call is TRBV5-1, the J call TRBJ2-3; the match to TRBD1 covers 9 bases. V shed 2 bases, J shed 2 bases, and the junction held 12 bases outside the gene matches. The germline CDR1 and CDR2 sequences are SGHRS and YFSETQ. The CDR3 consists of 18 residues. The CDR3 DNA follows: TGCGCCAGCAGCTTTGGGGGACAGGGAAAGCCTTTCACAGATACGCAGTATTTT. Amino acid sequence: CASSFGGQGKPFTDTQYF.

The J gene is TRBJ2-1, the V gene TRBV7-2; D gene uncertain. The CDR3 length is 13 residues. The germline gives CDR1 SGHTA, CDR2 FQGNSA. V was clipped by 1 base and J by 6 bases, with 7 bases between them. As DNA, the CDR3 is TGTGCCAGCAGCTTAGACAGAGGCAATGAGCAGTTCTTC. It codes for CASSLDRGNEQFF.

This clonotype was seen many times. The rearrangement links TRBV3-1 to TRBJ2-7; a possible D gene is TRBD2 (6 bases). V lost 1 base and J 2 bases, leaving 15 bases between the germline ends. The CDR3 covers 16 residues. Per germline, CDR1 LGHDT and CDR2 YNNKEL (reference sequence). The CDR3 region is CASSQAHAGGAYEQYF. In DNA form, the CDR3 reads TGTGCCAGCAGCCAAGCCCATGCTGGAGGGGCCTACGAGCAGTACTTC.

The sample holds a few counts of this clonotype. The V call is TRBV20-1, the J call TRBJ1-5; 8 nucleotides align to TRBD1. The CDR3 sequence is 15 residues long. Germline CDR1 and CDR2: DFQATT and SNEGSKA (reference sequence). The ends lost 3 bases at V and 3 bases at J; junction bases unmatched: 7. CDR3 in amino acids: CSASGQGVHNQPQHF. CDR3 DNA sequence: TGCAGTGCTAGTGGACAGGGAGTCCACAATCAGCCCCAGCATTTT.

This clonotype was found a few times. This rearrangement joins TRBV9 to TRBJ2-1; 10 bases match TRBD1. Germline values: CDR1 SGDLS, CDR2 YYNGEE. The CDR3 length is 14 residues. V was clipped by 2 bases and J by 10 bases; unmatched bases: 6. In DNA, the CDR3 is TGTGCCAGCAGCGTCCGGGACAGGGGAAGGGAGCAGTTCTTC. It specifies CASSVRDRGREQFF.

Ten or more counts support this clonotype. V gene TRBV7-2 combines with J gene TRBJ2-3, with TRBD1 matching 10 bases. The V gene end was trimmed by 6 bases and the J gene end by 1 base; junction bases not matched to a gene: 13. CDR1 and CDR2 from the germline V gene are SGHTA and FQGNSA. The CDR3 covers 18 residues. The CDR3 coding sequence is TGTGCCAGCAGGTTGACAGGGGGCGAACCGACCCGCACAGATACGCAGTATTTT. It yields the protein CASRLTGGEPTRTDTQYF.

This clonotype was picked up a small number of times. The chain combines TRBV5-1 with TRBJ2-3, with 8 positions matching TRBD1. The V gene end was trimmed by 4 bases and the J gene end by 4 bases; junction bases not matched to a gene: 8. Germline V gene lookup returns CDR1 SGHRS and CDR2 YFSETQ. The CDR3 runs 15 residues. The CDR3 region is CASSQGQAKPDTQYF. Written as DNA, the CDR3 is TGCGCCAGCAGCCAGGGACAGGCCAAACCAGATACGCAGTATTTT.

This clonotype was observed a few times. The chain is built from TRBV7-2 and TRBJ2-3, with 8 bases fitting TRBD2. Germline V lookup: CDR1 SGHTA, CDR2 FQGNSA. With 4 bases clipped from V and 4 bases from J, the junction kept 7 bases outside the gene matches. This CDR3 is built from 15 residues. CDR3 loop: CASSYQRGTPDTQYF. DNA for the CDR3: TGTGCCAGCAGCTACCAGCGGGGGACCCCAGATACGCAGTATTTT.

A few counts support this clonotype. V is TRBV7-2 and J is TRBJ2-5; D uncertain. The CDR3 has 13 residues. The germline V gene encodes CDR1 SGHTA and CDR2 FQGNSA. Trimming pared 5 bases from V and 5 bases from J, leaving 12 bases between. The CDR3 reads CASSLPETETQYF. CDR3 nucleotide sequence: TGTGCCAGCAGCCTCCCCGAGACGGAGACCCAGTACTTC.

This clonotype has ten or more counts. J is TRBJ1-4 and V is TRBV20-1; 8 positions match TRBD1. This CDR3 is built from 15 residues. V lost 0 bases and J lost 7; bases outside the gene matches: 7. The germline V gene has CDR1 DFQATT and CDR2 SNEGSKA (reference sequence). CDR3 amino acids: CSARDPKQGAEKLFF. CDR3 sequence (DNA): TGCAGTGCTAGAGATCCCAAGCAGGGGGCTGAAAAACTGTTTTTT.

V usage is TRBV7-9 and J usage is TRBJ1-1; TRBD1 aligns across 8 bases. The V gene's germline CDR1 is SEHNR and CDR2 FQNEAQ (reference sequence). The junction had 8 bases not matched to a gene; V was cut back by 6 bases and J by 5 bases. The CDR3 has 14 residues. CDR3 sequence reads: CASRTDRARTEAFF. The CDR3 region has the DNA TGTGCCAGCAGGACGGACAGGGCGAGGACTGAAGCTTTCTTT.

This clonotype has only a few counts. The chain links TRBV7-3 to TRBJ2-5; D call uncertain. The CDR3 contains 13 residues. V gave up 5 bases and J gave up 7 bases, with 14 bases separating them. Germline V lookup: CDR1 SGHTA, CDR2 FQGTGA. DNA for the CDR3: TGTGCCAGCAGCCCGAGCCCGGTGGGGACCCAGTACTTC. Its translation is CASSPSPVGTQYF. Together with reference TRBV7-3 and TRBJ2-5, the CDR3 gives the full variable domain: GAGVSQTPSNKVTEKGKYVELRCDPISGHTALYWYRQSLGQGPEFLIYFQGTGAADDSGLPNDRFFAVRPEGSVSTLKIQRTERGDSAVYLCASSPSPVGTQYFGPGTRLLVL.

This clonotype turned up a few times. CDR3 DNA: TGTGCCAGCAGCCCCCGGACTAGTCAAGAGACCCAGTACTTC. It yields the protein CASSPRTSQETQYF. The chain recombines TRBV7-2 with TRBJ2-5; TRBD2 agrees at 7 bases. V gave up 5 bases and J gave up 2 bases; unmatched junction bases: 5. The length of the CDR3 is 14 residues. Germline CDR1 reads SGHTA; CDR2 reads FQGNSA.

Many counts were recorded for this clonotype. This chain uses TRBV5-1 with TRBJ1-1; D not resolved. The CDR3 spans 14 residues. V was shortened by 4 bases and J by 3 bases, with 13 bases between the two germline ends. Germline CDR1 is SGHRS and CDR2 is YFSETQ. CDR3 amino acids: CASSPGHVDTEAFF. DNA of the CDR3: TGCGCCAGCAGCCCGGGCCACGTGGACACTGAAGCTTTCTTT.

The rearrangement joins TRBV6-6 to TRBJ1-2; tentatively, D is TRBD1 (6 bases). The germline gives CDR1 MNHNY, CDR2 SVGAGI (reference sequence). The CDR3 consists of 13 residues. V shed 2 bases and J shed 8 bases, with 12 bases lying between them. Written as DNA, the CDR3 is TGTGCCAGCAGTTACAATTCAGGGGCCGGCTACACCTTC. This codes for CASSYNSGAGYTF.

This clonotype was counted between two and nine times. V gene TRBV20-1 combines with J gene TRBJ2-2, with D perhaps matching TRBD2 (6 bases). Germline CDR1 and CDR2: DFQATT and SNEGSKA (reference sequence). The length of the CDR3 is 13 residues. The V end lost 8 bases, the J end lost 5 bases, and 15 bases lay between the germline ends. CDR3 amino acids: CSRPGARTGELFF. In DNA, the CDR3 is TGCAGTCGTCCGGGAGCAAGGACCGGGGAGCTGTTTTTT.

This clonotype has only a few counts. The chain has TRBV4-2 and TRBJ2-1; 8 bases are a match to TRBD1. Looked up from germline, CDR1 is LGHNA and CDR2 is YNFKEQ. CDR3 size: 15 residues. V dropped 4 bases and J dropped 8; count of bases not matched to a gene: 10. The CDR3 sequence is CASSPGTGPFDEQFF. CDR3 in DNA: TGTGCCAGCAGCCCCGGGACAGGCCCCTTCGATGAGCAGTTCTTC.

The chain recombines TRBV5-4 with TRBJ2-2; D remains ambiguous. Germline CDR1 and CDR2: SGHNT and YYREEE (reference sequence). The CDR3 length is 17 residues. Trimming took off 0 bases at V and 0 bases at J, with 12 bases between the two ends. The CDR3 nucleotides read TGTGCCAGCAGCTTGGAACTGAGCGCCGCGAACACCGGGGAGCTGTTTTTT. Translating it yields CASSLELSAANTGELFF.

Only a few counts were recorded for this clonotype. The chain joins TRBV6-6 to TRBJ2-7; D not certain. V dropped 0 bases and J dropped 3 bases, with 6 bases sitting between them. This CDR3 is built from 13 residues. Germline assignment: CDR1 MNHNY and CDR2 SVGAGI (reference sequence). CDR3 nucleotides: TGTGCCAGCAGTTACTCGATCGGCTACGAGCAGTACGTC. It codes for CASSYSIGYEQYV.

V is TRBV5-1 and J is TRBJ2-7; 12 bases agree with TRBD2. This CDR3 has 15 residues. Germline CDR1 is SGHRS and CDR2 is YFSETQ. The junction had 5 bases not matched to a gene; V was cut back by 3 bases and J by 4 bases. CDR3: CASSSGLAGMYEQYF. DNA of the CDR3: TGCGCCAGCAGCTCCGGACTAGCGGGAATGTACGAGCAGTACTTC.

This clonotype was recorded a few times. The V call is TRBV7-8, the J call TRBJ2-1, with TRBD2 identical over 11 bases. Germline values: CDR1 SGHVS, CDR2 FQNEAQ. Losses at the gene ends were 5 bases for V and 14 bases for J; bases not matched to a gene: 11. This CDR3 is built from 14 residues. The CDR3 DNA sequence: TGTGCCAGCAGCCATGGGGCTAGCGGGGGGCCGAAGTTCTTC. Translating it yields CASSHGASGGPKFF.

The V and J genes are TRBV6-5 and TRBJ2-2; 9 nucleotides line up with TRBD1. J lost 1 base, V lost 5 bases, and 2 bases had no gene match. Germline CDR1 and CDR2: MNHEY and SVGAGI. The CDR3 has 15 residues. The CDR3 region is CASSRQGVNTGELFF. Written as DNA, the CDR3 is TGTGCCAGCAGTCGACAGGGGGTGAACACCGGGGAGCTGTTTTTT.

Here the CDR3 DNA reads TGTGCCAGCAGTGCCGGACTATCTAGGACAGAGACCCAGTACTTC. This encodes CASSAGLSRTETQYF. The J gene is TRBJ2-5, the V gene TRBV2; possible D gene TRBD2, 6 bases. The CDR3 is 15 residues long. Germline-derived CDR1 and CDR2 are SNHLY and FYNNEI. The ends were cut back, 4 bases at V and 4 bases at J, with 16 bases in the middle.